Listed here is a single TCR beta chain. Germline is not matched at one junction end, which may reflect a read error. Some clones are missing from TCRdb's copy, which holds only in-frame ones; the method was immunoSEQ multiplex PCR. The table has 350,000 to 400,000 clones, about 86% seen once. This entry is derived from a study of blood T cell repertoires in COVID-19. This CDR3 is 13 amino acids long. CDR1 and CDR2 (germline): LGHDT, YNNKEL (reference sequence). The gene calls are TRBV3-1 (or the pseudogene TRBV3-2) and TRBJ2-5; TRBD1 matches at 7 bases. The material sequenced was peripheral blood. This TCR came from a woman aged 55-70 years with COVID-19, enrolled during active disease. CDR3 sequence: CASRQDREETQYF. In DNA, the CDR3 is TGTGCCAGCCGCCAAGACAGGGAAGAGACCCAGTACTTC.